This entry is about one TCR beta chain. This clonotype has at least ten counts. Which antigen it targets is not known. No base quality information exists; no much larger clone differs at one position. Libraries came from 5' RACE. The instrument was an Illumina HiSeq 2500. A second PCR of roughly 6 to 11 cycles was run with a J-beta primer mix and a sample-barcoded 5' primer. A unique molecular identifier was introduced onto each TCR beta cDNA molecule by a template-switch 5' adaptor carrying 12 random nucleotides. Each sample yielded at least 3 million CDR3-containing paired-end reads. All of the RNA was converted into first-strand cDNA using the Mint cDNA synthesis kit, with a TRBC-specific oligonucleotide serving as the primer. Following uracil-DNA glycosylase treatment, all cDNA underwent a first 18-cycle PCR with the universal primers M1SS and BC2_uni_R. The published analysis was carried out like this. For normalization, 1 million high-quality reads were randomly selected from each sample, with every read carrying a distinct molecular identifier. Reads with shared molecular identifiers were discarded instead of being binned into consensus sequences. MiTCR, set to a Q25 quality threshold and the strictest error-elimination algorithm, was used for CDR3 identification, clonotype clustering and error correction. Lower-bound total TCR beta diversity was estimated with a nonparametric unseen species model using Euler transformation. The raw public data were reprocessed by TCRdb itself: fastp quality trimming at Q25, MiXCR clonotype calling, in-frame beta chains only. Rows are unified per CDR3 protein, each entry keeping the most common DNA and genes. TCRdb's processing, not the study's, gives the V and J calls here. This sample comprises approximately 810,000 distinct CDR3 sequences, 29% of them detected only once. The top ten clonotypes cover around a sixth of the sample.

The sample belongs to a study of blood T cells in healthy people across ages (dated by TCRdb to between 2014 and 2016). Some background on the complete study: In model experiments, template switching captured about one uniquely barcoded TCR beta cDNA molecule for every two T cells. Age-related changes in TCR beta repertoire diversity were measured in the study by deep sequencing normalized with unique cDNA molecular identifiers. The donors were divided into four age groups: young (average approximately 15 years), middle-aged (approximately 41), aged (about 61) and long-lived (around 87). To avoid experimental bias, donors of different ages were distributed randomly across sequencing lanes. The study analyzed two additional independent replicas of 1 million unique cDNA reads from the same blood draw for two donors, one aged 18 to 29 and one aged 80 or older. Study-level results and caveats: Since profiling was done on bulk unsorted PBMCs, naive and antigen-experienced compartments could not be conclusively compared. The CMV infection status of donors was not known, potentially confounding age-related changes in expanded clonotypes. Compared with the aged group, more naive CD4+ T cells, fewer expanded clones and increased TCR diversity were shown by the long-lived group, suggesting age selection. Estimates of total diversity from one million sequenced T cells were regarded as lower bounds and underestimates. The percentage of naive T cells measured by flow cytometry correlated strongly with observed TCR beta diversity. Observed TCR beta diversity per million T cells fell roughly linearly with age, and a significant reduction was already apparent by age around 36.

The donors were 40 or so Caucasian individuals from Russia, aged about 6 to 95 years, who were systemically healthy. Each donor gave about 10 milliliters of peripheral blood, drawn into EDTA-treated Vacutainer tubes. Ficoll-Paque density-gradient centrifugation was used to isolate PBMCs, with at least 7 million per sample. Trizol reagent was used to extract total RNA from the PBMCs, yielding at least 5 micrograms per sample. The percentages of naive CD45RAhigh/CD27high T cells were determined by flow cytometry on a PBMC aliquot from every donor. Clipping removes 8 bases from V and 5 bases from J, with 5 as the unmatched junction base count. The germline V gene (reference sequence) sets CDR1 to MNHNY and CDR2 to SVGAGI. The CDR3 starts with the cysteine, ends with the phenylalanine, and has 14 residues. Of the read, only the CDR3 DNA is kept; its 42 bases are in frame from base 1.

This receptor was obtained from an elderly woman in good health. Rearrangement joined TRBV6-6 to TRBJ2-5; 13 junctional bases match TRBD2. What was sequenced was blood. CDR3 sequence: CASQGLAGIETQYF. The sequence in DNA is TGTGCCAGCCAGGGACTAGCGGGGATTGAGACCCAGTACTTC.